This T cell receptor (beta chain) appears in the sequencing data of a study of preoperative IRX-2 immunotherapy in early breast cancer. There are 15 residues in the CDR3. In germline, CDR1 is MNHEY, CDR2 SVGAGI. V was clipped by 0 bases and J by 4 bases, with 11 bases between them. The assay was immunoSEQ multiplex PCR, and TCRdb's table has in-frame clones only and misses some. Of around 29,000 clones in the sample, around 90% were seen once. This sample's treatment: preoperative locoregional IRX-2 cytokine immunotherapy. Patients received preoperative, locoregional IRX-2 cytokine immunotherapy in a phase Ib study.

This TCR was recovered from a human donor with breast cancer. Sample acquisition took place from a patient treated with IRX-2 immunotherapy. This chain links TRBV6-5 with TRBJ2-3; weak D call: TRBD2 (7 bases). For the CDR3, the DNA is TGTGCCAGCAGTTACTCGATAGGGGGGGCAGATACGCAGTATTTT. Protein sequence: CASSYSIGGADTQYF.